This TCR beta chain was observed in a study of blood T cell repertoires in COVID-19. Across the whole study: From the United States, Italy and Spain came samples of acute and convalescent COVID-19.

This clone was seen a single time. In germline, CDR1 is LGHNT, CDR2 FRNRAP. Trimming at V came to 0 bases and at J to 3 bases, leaving 8 bases not matched to a gene. This CDR3 spans 16 amino acids. Here immunoSEQ multiplex PCR was the method, and the copy in TCRdb shows in-frame clones only, minus some. Of roughly 190,000 clones in the sample, about four fifths were seen once. The TCR sequence derives from a man aged 55 to 70 with acute or convalescent COVID-19. This chain links TRBV12-5 with TRBJ2-7; 7 bases map to TRBD1. Input material: peripheral blood. This CDR3 is CASGLVLGQQGYEQYF. Here the CDR3 DNA reads TGTGCTAGTGGTTTGGTACTGGGACAGCAAGGCTACGAGCAGTACTTC.